Only one count was recorded for the clone carrying this T cell receptor (beta chain). Its specificity is not known. Other DNA sequences in this sample translate to the same CDR3. This entry belongs to a study of shared clonotypes between healthy human individuals. Study results and caveats: Of the naive CD4 clonotypes, about 5% were shared across four donors. Only blood was sampled, and tissue TCR repertoires likely differ from blood ones.

Produced via immunoSEQ multiplex PCR; TCRdb's table is partial and in-frame only. The sample has approximately 2.5 million clones, roughly 93% seen once. The germline gives CDR1 MDHEN, CDR2 SYDVKM. Trimming left V 5 bases short and J 4 bases short, with 9 bases between. CDR3 size: 13 residues. The specimen was naive CD4+ T cells from PBMCs. Subset here: CD45RA+ positively selected. This TCR was recovered from a young man in good health. Some clones in this sample may be carry-over from other donors' samples. The gene calls are TRBV28 and TRBJ1-5, with no clear D. The DNA for the CDR3 is TGTGCCAGCAGTCCGCCAGGTAATCAGCCCCAGCATTTT. Amino acids: CASSPPGNQPQHF. Looking up the rest from reference TRBV28 and TRBJ1-5 gives the full variable domain: DVKVTQSSRYLVKRTGEKVFLECVQDMDHENMFWYRQDPGLGLRLIYFSYDVKMKEKGDIPEGYSVSREKKERFSLILESASTNQTSMYLCASSPPGNQPQHFGDGTRLSIL.